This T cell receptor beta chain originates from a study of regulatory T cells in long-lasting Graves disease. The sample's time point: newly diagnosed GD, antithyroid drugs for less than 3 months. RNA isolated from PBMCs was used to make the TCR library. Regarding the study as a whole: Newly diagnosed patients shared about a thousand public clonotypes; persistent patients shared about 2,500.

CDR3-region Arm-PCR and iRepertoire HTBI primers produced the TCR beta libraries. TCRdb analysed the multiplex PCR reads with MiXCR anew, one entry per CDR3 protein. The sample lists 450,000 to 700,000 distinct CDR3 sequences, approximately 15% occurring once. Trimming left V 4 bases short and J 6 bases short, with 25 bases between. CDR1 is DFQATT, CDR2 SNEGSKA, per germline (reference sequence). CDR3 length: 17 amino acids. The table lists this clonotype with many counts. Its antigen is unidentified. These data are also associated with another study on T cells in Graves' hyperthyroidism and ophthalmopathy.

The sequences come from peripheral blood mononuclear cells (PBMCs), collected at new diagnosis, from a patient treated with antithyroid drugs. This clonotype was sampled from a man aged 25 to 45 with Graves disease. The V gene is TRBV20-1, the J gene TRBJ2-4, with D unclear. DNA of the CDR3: TGCAGTGCTACTACCTTATCAGGCACGCGGAAGGCAAACATTCAGTACTTC. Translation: CSATTLSGTRKANIQYF.